Each of the 14 T cell receptor beta chains below was sequenced from the same sample in a study of T cell responses to AZD1222 COVID-19 vaccine. Sequencing was performed with immunoSEQ multiplex PCR; in TCRdb, only in-frame clones are kept and a portion is missing. Of nearly 90,000 clones detected, 88% appear once; the ten largest clones hold 4.5% to 6%. This sample comprised peripheral blood, obtained on day 0 of AZD1222 vaccination. The receptors derive from an adult in good health.

The chain links TRBV19 to TRBJ1-4; D is possibly TRBD1 (5 bases). The CDR3 extends over 14 amino acids. The germline CDR1 and CDR2 sequences are LNHDA and SQIVND (reference sequence). V was cut by 5 bases and J by 0 bases, with 7 bases left in between. The CDR3 region has the DNA TGTGCCAGTAGTGAACAGGCAACTAATGAAAAACTGTTTTTT. This translates into CASSEQATNEKLFF.

The chain couples TRBV27 to TRBJ1-3, with D maybe TRBD1 (6 bases). V lost 2 bases and J 4 bases, leaving 9 bases between the germline ends. The length of the CDR3 is 14 residues. In germline, CDR1 is MNHEY, CDR2 SMNVEV (reference sequence). The CDR3 DNA is TGTGCCAGCAGTTTACTGGACAGAGGAAACACCATATATTTT. As protein: CASSLLDRGNTIYF.

The chain employs TRBV7-6 and TRBJ2-1, with 8 nucleotides matching TRBD2. The CDR3 has 16 amino acids. V trimming: 3 bases; J trimming: 7 bases; junction bases outside the gene matches: 11. Per the germline V gene, CDR1 is SGHVS and CDR2 is FNYEAQ. DNA of the CDR3: TGTGCCAGCAGCTTCCCCCCGCGAGCGGGAGATAATGAGCAGTTCTTC. Translating it yields CASSFPPRAGDNEQFF.

The chain combines TRBV5-6 with TRBJ2-2; D ambiguous. The CDR3 spans 11 residues. Germline V lookup: CDR1 SGHDT, CDR2 YYEEEE. The germline V and J ends were trimmed by 5 bases and 7 bases, with 6 bases remaining between them. CDR3 in amino acids: CASRSYGELFF. In DNA, the CDR3 is TGTGCCAGCAGGTCTTACGGGGAGCTGTTTTTT.

This clone was picked up one time. The chain employs TRBV9 and TRBJ2-3; no reliable D call. Germline V CDR1 and CDR2: SGDLS, YYNGEE. V dropped 4 bases and J dropped 2 bases, with 17 bases sitting between them. The CDR3 runs to 16 residues. Here the CDR3 reads CASSSHTDWSTDTQYF. DNA for the CDR3: TGTGCCAGCAGCTCTCACACGGATTGGTCCACAGATACGCAGTATTTT.

V usage is TRBV6-5 and J usage is TRBJ2-7; 8 bases line up with TRBD2. Germline V gives CDR1 MNHEY, CDR2 SVGAGI. V shed 2 bases and J 1 base; nucleotides not matched to a gene: 4. CDR3 length equals 15 residues. The CDR3 region has the DNA TGTGCCAGCAGTTACGACGGGACTAGATCCTACGAGCAGTACTTC. Protein: CASSYDGTRSYEQYF.

This chain links TRBV5-1 with TRBJ1-1; possibly TRBD1 for D (6 bases). The CDR3 contains 14 residues. Germline CDR1 reads SGHRS; CDR2 reads YFSETQ. Trimming stripped 7 bases from V and 1 base from J, with 14 bases between. The CDR3 reads CASANQGRNTEAFF. CDR3 DNA: TGCGCCAGCGCTAATCAGGGGCGGAACACTGAAGCTTTCTTT.

The chain couples TRBV19 to TRBJ1-6; possibly TRBD1 for D (5 bases). Trimming stripped 9 bases from V and 3 bases from J, with 15 bases between. The CDR3 totals 15 residues. The germline gives CDR1 LNHDA, CDR2 SQIVND (reference sequence). The CDR3 loop is CASRVQDIYNSPLHF. The CDR3 nucleotides are TGTGCCAGCCGAGTACAGGACATCTATAATTCACCCCTCCACTTT.

The chain links TRBV7-9 to TRBJ2-2, with 14 bases identical to TRBD2. CDR1 is SEHNR, CDR2 FQNEAQ, per germline (reference sequence). The CDR3 runs to 19 residues. Unmatched junction bases numbered 14, after V lost 4 bases and J lost 7 bases. CDR3 amino acids: CASSSVLRGLAGDLGELFF. CDR3 sequence (DNA): TGTGCCAGCAGCTCCGTCCTTCGGGGACTAGCGGGAGATCTCGGGGAGCTGTTTTTT.

This rearrangement joins TRBV5-1 to TRBJ2-7, with 7 bases matching TRBD2. The CDR3 has 14 amino acids. The J segment lost 6 bases and the V segment lost 4 bases, leaving 10 bases of the junction unmatched. The germline CDR1 and CDR2 sequences are SGHRS and YFSETQ. The CDR3 is CASSQGLGEAEQYF. The CDR3 bases are TGCGCCAGCAGCCAAGGACTAGGAGAGGCCGAGCAGTACTTC.

In nucleotides, the CDR3 is TGCGCCAGCAGCCAGGGACAGGGAGTCCAGCCCCAGCATTTT. Encoded protein: CASSQGQGVQPQHF. The V gene is TRBV4-3, the J gene TRBJ1-5, with TRBD1 identical over 9 bases. The CDR3 sequence is 14 residues long. Germline values: CDR1 LGHNA, CDR2 YSLEER. With V trimmed by 3 bases and J by 7 bases, 4 bases remained unmatched.

This clone showed up just once. V gene TRBV5-1 combines with J gene TRBJ1-2; D gene unclear. Trimming pared 3 bases from V and 5 bases from J, leaving 11 bases between. Germline V gives CDR1 SGHRS, CDR2 YFSETQ. This CDR3 contains 13 residues. CDR3 in DNA: TGCGCCAGCAGCTCCCAGGCGCAGTATGGCTACACCTTC. This gives the protein CASSSQAQYGYTF.

V and J are TRBV9 and TRBJ1-5, with TRBD1 identical over 8 bases. Germline V gene data show CDR1 as SGDLS and CDR2 as YYNGEE. With 4 bases clipped from V and 0 bases from J, the junction kept 3 bases outside the gene matches. The CDR3 length is 15 residues. CDR3 amino acids: CASSRQGYSNQPQHF. CDR3 DNA: TGTGCCAGCAGCCGACAGGGGTATAGCAATCAGCCCCAGCATTTT.

This clone has just one count. The V gene is TRBV9, the J gene TRBJ2-7, with unresolved D. The germline V gene has CDR1 SGDLS and CDR2 YYNGEE. The length of the CDR3 is 14 residues. V shed 1 base and J shed 1 base, with 9 bases lying between them. CDR3 DNA sequence: TGTGCCAGCAGCGTAACCTCCGGGTCCTACGAGCAGTACTTC. Encoded protein: CASSVTSGSYEQYF.